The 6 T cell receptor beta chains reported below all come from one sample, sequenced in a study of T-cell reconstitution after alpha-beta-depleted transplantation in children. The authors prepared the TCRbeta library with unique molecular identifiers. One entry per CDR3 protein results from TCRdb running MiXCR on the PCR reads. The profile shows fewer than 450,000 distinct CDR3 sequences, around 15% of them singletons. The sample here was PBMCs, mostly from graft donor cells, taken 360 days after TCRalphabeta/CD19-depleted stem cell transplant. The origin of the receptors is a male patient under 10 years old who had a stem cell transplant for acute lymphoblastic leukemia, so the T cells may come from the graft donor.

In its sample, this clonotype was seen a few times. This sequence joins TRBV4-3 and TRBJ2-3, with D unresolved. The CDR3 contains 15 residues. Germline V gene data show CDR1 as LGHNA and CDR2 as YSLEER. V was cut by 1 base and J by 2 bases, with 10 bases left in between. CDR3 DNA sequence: TGCGCCAGCAGCCAAGGACACGGTCCCACAGATACGCAGTATTTT. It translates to CASSQGHGPTDTQYF.

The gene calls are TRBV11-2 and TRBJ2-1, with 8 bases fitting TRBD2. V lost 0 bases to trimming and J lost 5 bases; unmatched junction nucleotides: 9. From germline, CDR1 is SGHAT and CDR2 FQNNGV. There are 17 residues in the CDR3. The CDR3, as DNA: TGTGCCAGCAGCTTAGATCTAAGGGGCGGGAGGCACAATGAGCAGTTCTTC. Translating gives CASSLDLRGGRHNEQFF.

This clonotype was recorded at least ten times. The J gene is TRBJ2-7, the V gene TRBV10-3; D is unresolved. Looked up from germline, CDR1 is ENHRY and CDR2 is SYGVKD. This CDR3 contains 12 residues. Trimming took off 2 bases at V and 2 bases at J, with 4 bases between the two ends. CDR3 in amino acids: CAISEQAYEQYF. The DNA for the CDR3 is TGTGCCATCAGTGAGCAGGCCTACGAGCAGTACTTC.

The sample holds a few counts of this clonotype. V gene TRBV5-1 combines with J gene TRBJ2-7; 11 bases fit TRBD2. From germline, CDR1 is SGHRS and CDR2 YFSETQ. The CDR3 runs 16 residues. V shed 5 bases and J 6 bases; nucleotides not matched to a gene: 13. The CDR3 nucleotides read TGCGCCAGCAGTCCCCTAGCGGGAGGACGGACGGGCGAGCAGTACTTC. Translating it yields CASSPLAGGRTGEQYF. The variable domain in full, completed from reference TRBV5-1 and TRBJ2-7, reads KAGVTQTPRYLIKTRGQQVTLSCSPISGHRSVSWYQQTPGQGLQFLFEYFSETQRNKGNFPGRFSGRQFSNSRSEMNVSTLELGDSALYLCASSPLAGGRTGEQYFGPGTRLTVT.

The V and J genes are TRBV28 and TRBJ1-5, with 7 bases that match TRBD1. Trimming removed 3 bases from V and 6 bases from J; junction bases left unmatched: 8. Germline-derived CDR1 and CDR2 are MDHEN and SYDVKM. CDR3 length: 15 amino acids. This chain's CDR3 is CASSFAQGVVQPQHF. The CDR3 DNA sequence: TGTGCCAGCAGTTTCGCTCAGGGGGTTGTTCAGCCCCAGCATTTT.

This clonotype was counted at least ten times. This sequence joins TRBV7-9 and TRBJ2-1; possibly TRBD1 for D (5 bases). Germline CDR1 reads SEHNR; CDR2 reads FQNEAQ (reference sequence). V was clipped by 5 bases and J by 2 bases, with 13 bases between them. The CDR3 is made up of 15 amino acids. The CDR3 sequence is CASSTPRDPYNEQFF. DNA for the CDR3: TGTGCCAGCAGCACCCCCAGGGATCCCTACAATGAGCAGTTCTTC.